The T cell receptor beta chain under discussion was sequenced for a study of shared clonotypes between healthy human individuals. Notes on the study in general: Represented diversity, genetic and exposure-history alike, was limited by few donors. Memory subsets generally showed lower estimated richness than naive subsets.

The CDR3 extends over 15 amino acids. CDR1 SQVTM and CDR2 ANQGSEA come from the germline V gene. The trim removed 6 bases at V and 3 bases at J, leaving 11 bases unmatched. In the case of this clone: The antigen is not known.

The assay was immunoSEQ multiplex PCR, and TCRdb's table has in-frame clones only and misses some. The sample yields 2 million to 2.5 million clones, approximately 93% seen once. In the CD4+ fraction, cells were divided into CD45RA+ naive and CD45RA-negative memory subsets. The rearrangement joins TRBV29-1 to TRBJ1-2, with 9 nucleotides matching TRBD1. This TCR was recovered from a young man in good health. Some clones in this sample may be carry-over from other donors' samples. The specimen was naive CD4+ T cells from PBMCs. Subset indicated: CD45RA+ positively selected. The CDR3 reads CSVATGQGRDYGYTF. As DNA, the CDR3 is TGCAGCGTCGCTACGGGACAGGGTAGGGACTATGGCTACACCTTC. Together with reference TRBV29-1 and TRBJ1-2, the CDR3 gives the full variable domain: SAVISQKPSRDICQRGTSLTIQCQVDSQVTMMFWYRQQPGQSLTLIATANQGSEATYESGFVIDKFPISRPNLTFSTLTVSNMSPEDSSIYLCSVATGQGRDYGYTFGSGTRLTVV.